Detailed here is one TCR beta chain. The target antigen is unknown. These data originate in a study of T cell responses to AZD1222 COVID-19 vaccine. Study details: Timing groups of about 4 and about 12 weeks for second doses were pooled. General observations from the study: Repertoires in all cases were sampled only once the peak T cell response had passed. White British ancestry dominated among donors, who included more females, and clonal diversity was possibly underestimated. Nearly half of the spike-specific TCRs reportedly recognize variant regions that carry no mutations.

Assay: immunoSEQ multiplex PCR; the TCRdb copy retains only in-frame clones and omits some. The data show 120,000 or so clones, approximately 92% seen once. V lost 0 bases, J lost 2 bases, and 9 bases lay in between. In germline, CDR1 is SGDLS, CDR2 YYNGEE. CDR3 length equals 14 residues. This sequence originates from an adult in good health. This chain uses TRBV9 with TRBJ2-7; D is ambiguous. The specimen comprised peripheral blood, sampled on day 0 of AZD1222 vaccination. The CDR3 here is CASSVADRAYEQYF. In nucleotides, the CDR3 is TGTGCCAGCAGCGTAGCTGACCGAGCCTACGAGCAGTACTTC.